The 30 T cell receptor beta chains given below trace back to one sample, sequenced in a study of T cells in Graves' hyperthyroidism and ophthalmopathy. Using RNA transcripts as the source, TCR beta CDR3 regions were amplified. The HTBI primer set served for first-round RT-PCR of the TCR CDR3. MiXCR was run by TCRdb on the multiplex PCR reads, yielding one entry per CDR3 protein. Among hundreds of thousands of distinct CDR3 sequences, 45% were seen once, and the ten largest hold under 8.5%. The source material was peripheral blood or thyroid tissue (not recorded which). The receptors shown here come from an adult man with Graves' disease, either hyperthyroidism or ophthalmopathy (not recorded which).

Worth noting for this clonotype: The junction does not match germline at one end; this may be a read error. The V gene is TRBV7-6, the J gene TRBJ1-2, with D unresolved. Germline CDR1 is SGHVS and CDR2 is FNYEAQ. The CDR3 covers 12 residues. CDR3 amino acids: CASSLGSDGYSF. CDR3 in DNA: TGTGCCAGCAGCTTAGGATCCGATGGCTACTCCTTC.

The chain couples TRBV7-2 to TRBJ1-6; the D gene is possibly TRBD1 (6 bases). The CDR3 is 14 residues long. V gave up 5 bases and J gave up 6 bases, with 11 bases separating them. Germline CDR1 and CDR2: SGHTA and FQGNSA. CDR3 region: CASSPDSRNSPLHF. The CDR3 nucleotides read TGTGCCAGCAGCCCGGACAGCCGTAATTCACCCCTCCACTTT.

The V and J genes are TRBV12-3 or TRBV12-4 and TRBJ2-7; the D gene is possibly TRBD2 (5 bases). The CDR3 runs 17 residues. V lost 7 bases and J 2 bases, leaving 24 bases between the germline ends. CDR3 DNA sequence: TGTGCCAGCACCCAAGCCGGTGGAGGTGCTCTTACCTACGAGCAGTACTTC. Its protein product is CASTQAGGGALTYEQYF.

On this clonotype: One junction end disagrees with the germline gene, perhaps due to a read error. The V gene is TRBV19, the J gene TRBJ2-7; 10 nucleotides match TRBD2. Per germline, CDR1 LNHDA and CDR2 SQIVND (reference sequence). This CDR3 is built from 16 residues. The chain's CDR3 is CANSQASGSVSNEQYF. The CDR3 DNA reads TGTGCCAATAGTCAGGCTAGCGGGAGTGTCTCCAACGAGCAGTACTTC.

V and J are TRBV12-3 or TRBV12-4 and TRBJ2-6; TRBD2 matches 9 bases. This CDR3 is built from 17 residues. The V gene end was trimmed by 8 bases and the J gene end by 3 bases; junction bases not matched to a gene: 11. CDR3: CASRASGTIFGANVLTF. The CDR3 DNA reads as TGTGCCAGCCGGGCTAGCGGGACTATTTTTGGGGCCAACGTCCTGACTTTC.

This chain connects TRBV20-1 to TRBJ2-5, with D hard to call. The CDR3 covers 13 residues. Germline V gives CDR1 DFQATT, CDR2 SNEGSKA (reference sequence). Trimming stripped 1 base from V and 4 bases from J, with 10 bases between. This chain's CDR3 is CSARVVFAETQYF. CDR3 DNA sequence: TGCAGTGCTAGAGTAGTGTTTGCAGAGACCCAGTACTTC.

V gene TRBV15 combines with J gene TRBJ2-5; D is unclear. This CDR3 comprises 12 residues. Trimming removed 0 bases at V and 4 bases at J, with 3 bases between. In germline, CDR1 is LNHNV, CDR2 YYDKDF (reference sequence). CDR3 coding DNA: TGTGCCACCAGCAGAGAGGGAGAGACCCAGTACTTC. Protein: CATSREGETQYF.

This clonotype was observed at least ten times. The V and J genes are TRBV7-6 and TRBJ1-5, with no clear D. Between the trimmed V and J ends, which lost 5 bases and 6 bases, there was a span of 11 bases. Germline loops: CDR1 SGHVS, CDR2 FNYEAQ. The length of the CDR3 is 13 residues. The CDR3 region is CASSPDLGQPQHF. CDR3 coding DNA: TGTGCCAGCAGCCCGGATTTGGGTCAGCCCCAGCATTTT.

V is TRBV2 and J is TRBJ1-6; D may be TRBD1 (6 bases). The CDR3 is 15 amino acids. Looked up from germline, CDR1 is SNHLY and CDR2 is FYNNEI. V dropped 3 bases and J dropped 6 bases, with 12 bases sitting between them. The CDR3 nucleotides read TGTGCCAGCAGTGAGCAGGGGCCCGGTAATTCACCCCTCCACTTT. It translates to CASSEQGPGNSPLHF.

This clonotype has a count of ten or more. The genes are TRBV29-1 and TRBJ1-4; 7 nucleotides align to TRBD1. V shed 6 bases, J shed 4 bases, and the junction held 8 bases outside the gene matches. The CDR3 consists of 14 residues. CDR1 is SQVTM and CDR2 is ANQGSEA in the germline V gene. CDR3 protein: CSVLGTAHNEKLFF. Written as DNA, the CDR3 is TGCAGCGTCCTCGGGACAGCTCATAATGAAAAACTGTTTTTT.

The CDR3 DNA is TGTGCCAGCAGTTTAGGGACCCCCCAAGAGACCCAGTACTTC. Translation gives CASSLGTPQETQYF. This chain connects TRBV12-3 or TRBV12-4 to TRBJ2-5, with D unresolved. The V end lost 1 base, the J end lost 1 base, and 7 bases lay between the germline ends. The CDR3 is 14 residues long.

The genes are TRBV2 and TRBJ1-5; D remains unclear. CDR1 SNHLY and CDR2 FYNNEI come from the germline V gene. This CDR3 region has 15 residues. V was pared by 4 bases and J by 0 bases, with 10 bases between. The CDR3 DNA reads TGTGCCAGCAGTGCTGGCCGGGGTAGCAATCAGCCCCAGCATTTT. Its protein product is CASSAGRGSNQPQHF.

This clonotype showed up just a few times. This sequence joins TRBV6-1 and TRBJ1-1; D unclear. Germline CDR1 MNHNS, CDR2 SASEGT. This CDR3 has 13 residues. Trimming stripped 7 bases from V and 5 bases from J, with 14 bases between. CDR3 bases: TGTGCCAGCACCCGGGAGATGCGGACTGAAGCTTTCTTT. Translation: CASTREMRTEAFF.

The gene calls are TRBV20-1 and TRBJ1-2; perhaps TRBD1 as D (6 bases). The V gene lost 5 bases and the J gene lost 4 bases, with 14 bases spanning the gap. Germline CDR1 is DFQATT and CDR2 is SNEGSKA (reference sequence). CDR3 length equals 13 residues. Written as DNA, the CDR3 is TGCAGTGCTTCCCAACAGGGCGTCTATGGCTACACCTTC. As protein: CSASQQGVYGYTF.

The chain links TRBV11-2 to TRBJ2-2, with D possibly TRBD1 on 5 matching bases. The CDR3 sequence is 17 residues long. V was clipped by 5 bases and J by 5 bases, with 21 bases between them. Looked up from germline, CDR1 is SGHAT and CDR2 is FQNNGV. CDR3 DNA sequence: TGTGCCAGCAGCCAAGATTTTCAGGGTAGTCGGACCGGGGAGCTGTTTTTT. Translation: CASSQDFQGSRTGELFF. The full variable domain, its missing parts supplied by reference TRBV11-2 and TRBJ2-2, is EAGVAQSPRYKIIEKRQSVAFWCNPISGHATLYWYQQILGQGPKLLIQFQNNGVVDDSQLPKDRFSAERLKGVDSTLKIQPAKLEDSAVYLCASSQDFQGSRTGELFFGEGSRLTVL.

The chain couples TRBV19 to TRBJ2-5, with TRBD1 identical over 8 bases. CDR1 is LNHDA and CDR2 is SQIVND in the germline V gene (reference sequence). The J segment lost 4 bases and the V segment lost 4 bases, leaving 11 bases of the junction unmatched. CDR3 length: 16 residues. The CDR3 nucleotides read TGTGCCAGTAGTAGGCAAACAGGGGGGACGGGAGAGACCCAGTACTTC. The encoded protein is CASSRQTGGTGETQYF.

This clonotype occurred a few times. The chain carries TRBV7-2 and TRBJ2-7; 7 bases map to TRBD1. Germline V lookup: CDR1 SGHTA, CDR2 FQGNSA. CDR3 length equals 13 residues. With 5 bases clipped from V and 6 bases from J, the junction kept 7 bases outside the gene matches. The DNA for the CDR3 is TGTGCCAGCAGCCAAGAGACAGGGTCCGAGCAGTACTTC. Translating it yields CASSQETGSEQYF.

This clonotype was found many times. This sequence joins TRBV2 and TRBJ1-5; D gene unclear. V was cut by 3 bases and J by 9 bases, with 12 bases left in between. Germline lookup yields CDR1 SNHLY and CDR2 FYNNEI. There are 13 residues in the CDR3. The DNA for the CDR3 is TGTGCCAGCAGTGAGGGTCAGGAACGGCCCCAGCATTTT. Translating gives CASSEGQERPQHF.

Concerning this clonotype itself: This may be a read error, as it is one base from a much larger clone. This chain uses TRBV2 with TRBJ1-5; 7 bases fit TRBD1. Germline values: CDR1 SNHLY, CDR2 FYNNEI. This CDR3 is 14 amino acids long. J lost 5 bases, V lost 6 bases, and 7 bases had no gene match. The chain's CDR3 is CASRGAGGYQPQHF. Here the CDR3 DNA reads TGTGCCAGCAGGGGGGCAGGGGGTTATCAGCCCCAGCATTTT.

This sequence joins TRBV14 and TRBJ1-1, with unresolved D. Germline V gene sequence: CDR1 SGHDN, CDR2 FVKESK. With 8 bases removed from V and 6 bases from J, the gap between germline ends came to 16 bases. The CDR3 is 13 amino acids. The CDR3 reads CASSPRIEAEAFF. The CDR3 DNA reads TGTGCCAGCTCACCCAGGATAGAAGCTGAAGCTTTCTTT. The variable domain in full, completed from reference TRBV14 and TRBJ1-1, reads EAGVTQFPSHSVIEKGQTVTLRCDPISGHDNLYWYRRVMGKEIKFLLHFVKESKQDESGMPNNRFLAERTGGTYSTLKVQPAELEDSGVYFCASSPRIEAEAFFGQGTRLTVV.

The CDR3 coding sequence is TGCAGCGTTAAACAGGGGGCGAACACTGAAGCTTTCTTT. Its protein product is CSVKQGANTEAFF. This chain joins TRBV29-1 and TRBJ1-1; TRBD1 agrees at 9 bases. V trimming: 5 bases; J trimming: 1 base; junction bases outside the gene matches: 2. Germline CDR1 reads SQVTM; CDR2 reads ANQGSEA. The CDR3 consists of 13 residues.

This chain links TRBV20-1 with TRBJ1-2, with D tentatively TRBD1 (6 bases). The CDR3 has 14 residues. The germline CDR1 and CDR2 sequences are DFQATT and SNEGSKA (reference sequence). In DNA form, the CDR3 reads TGCAGCCCTCAGGACAGAACTTCCAACTATGGCTACACCTTC. The encoded protein is CSPQDRTSNYGYTF.

The chain couples TRBV6-1 to TRBJ2-5; TRBD2 aligns across 13 bases. Germline V gives CDR1 MNHNS, CDR2 SASEGT. With V trimmed by 6 bases and J by 5 bases, 15 bases remained unmatched. The CDR3 spans 18 residues. The CDR3 nucleotides are TGTGCCAGCAGCCAAGAGGGGGAGACTAGCGGGAGGTTGGAGACCCAGTACTTC. This sequence encodes CASSQEGETSGRLETQYF.

The chain employs TRBV29-1 and TRBJ1-3; weak D call: TRBD1 (5 bases). Trimming left V 3 bases short and J 8 bases short, with 20 bases between. Per germline, CDR1 SQVTM and CDR2 ANQGSEA. CDR3 length equals 15 residues. The CDR3 DNA is TGCAGCGTTGACGCCAGGGAGGTTGGTGGCTACACCATATATTTT. Amino acid sequence: CSVDAREVGGYTIYF. Filled out from reference TRBV29-1 and TRBJ1-3, the complete variable domain reads SAVISQKPSRDICQRGTSLTIQCQVDSQVTMMFWYRQQPGQSLTLIATANQGSEATYESGFVIDKFPISRPNLTFSTLTVSNMSPEDSSIYLCSVDAREVGGYTIYFGEGSWLTVV.

The chain is built from TRBV29-1 and TRBJ1-1; maybe TRBD1 (5 bases). Germline V gene sequence: CDR1 SQVTM, CDR2 ANQGSEA. The CDR3 runs to 11 residues. This chain's CDR3 is CRPGLNTEAFF. DNA of the CDR3: TGCAGACCGGGGCTGAACACTGAAGCTTTCTTT.

This clonotype was counted many times. The rearrangement uses TRBV7-2 and TRBJ1-5, with unresolved D. There are 15 residues in the CDR3. CDR1 SGHTA and CDR2 FQGNSA come from the germline V gene. Between the trimmed V and J ends, which lost 5 bases and 2 bases, there was a span of 13 bases. CDR3 nucleotide sequence: TGTGCCAGCAGCCGTGATGGCTGGGGCAATCAGCCCCAGCATTTT. Translating gives CASSRDGWGNQPQHF.

This chain joins TRBV2 and TRBJ1-4; weak D call: TRBD1 (6 bases). The CDR3 spans 15 residues. Germline V CDR1 and CDR2: SNHLY, FYNNEI. Trimming removed 6 bases at V and 7 bases at J, with 18 bases between. The CDR3 loop is CASSQGPGGGEKLFF. For the CDR3, the DNA is TGTGCCAGCAGCCAGGGGCCCGGAGGTGGTGAAAAACTGTTTTTT.

The sample holds a few counts of this clonotype. CDR3 sequence (DNA): TGCAGTGCTAGAGCAAAGCGTGGCTACACCTTC. Translating gives CSARAKRGYTF. V usage is TRBV20-1 and J usage is TRBJ1-2; D unclear. Between the trimmed V and J ends, which lost 1 base and 7 bases, there was a span of 7 bases. The CDR3 runs to 11 residues. Germline CDR1 reads DFQATT; CDR2 reads SNEGSKA (reference sequence).

This chain uses TRBV29-1 with TRBJ2-1, with 14 bases aligning to TRBD2. Germline V lookup: CDR1 SQVTM, CDR2 ANQGSEA. This CDR3 is 16 amino acids long. The ends lost 6 bases at V and 3 bases at J; junction bases unmatched: 7. CDR3 bases: TGCAGCGTGACCGGGACTAGCGGGAGTAACTACAATGAGCAGTTCTTC. Encoded protein: CSVTGTSGSNYNEQFF.

This clonotype came up many times. The V call is TRBV5-1, the J call TRBJ1-4; 8 bases map to TRBD1. Germline V gene sequence: CDR1 SGHRS, CDR2 YFSETQ. The junction had 6 bases not matched to a gene; V was cut back by 7 bases and J by 7 bases. The CDR3 is made up of 13 amino acids. CDR3: CASRPDRVEKLFF. CDR3 sequence (DNA): TGCGCCAGCCGCCCGGACAGGGTTGAAAAACTGTTTTTT.